This T cell receptor (beta chain) was observed in a study of glioma-infiltrating T cells after dendritic cell vaccination. As for time point: after dendritic cell vaccination, including at tumor progression/relapse. The protocol was immunoSEQ multiplex PCR, while the TCRdb copy is restricted to in-frame clones and leaves out a portion. The table records almost 90,000 clones, around 83% of them present only once. Germline V lookup: CDR1 LNHNV, CDR2 YYDKDF (reference sequence). The CDR3 covers 15 residues. After removal of 4 bases from V and 0 bases from J, the junction contained 6 bases not matched to a gene.

The sample in question was blood, obtained after dendritic cell vaccination. The clonotype comes from a human donor with glioblastoma. This chain joins TRBV15 and TRBJ2-7, with 7 bases aligning to TRBD1. The CDR3 DNA is TGTGCCACCAGCATTCCCGGGACAGCCTCCTACGAGCAGTACTTC. Amino acid sequence: CATSIPGTASYEQYF.